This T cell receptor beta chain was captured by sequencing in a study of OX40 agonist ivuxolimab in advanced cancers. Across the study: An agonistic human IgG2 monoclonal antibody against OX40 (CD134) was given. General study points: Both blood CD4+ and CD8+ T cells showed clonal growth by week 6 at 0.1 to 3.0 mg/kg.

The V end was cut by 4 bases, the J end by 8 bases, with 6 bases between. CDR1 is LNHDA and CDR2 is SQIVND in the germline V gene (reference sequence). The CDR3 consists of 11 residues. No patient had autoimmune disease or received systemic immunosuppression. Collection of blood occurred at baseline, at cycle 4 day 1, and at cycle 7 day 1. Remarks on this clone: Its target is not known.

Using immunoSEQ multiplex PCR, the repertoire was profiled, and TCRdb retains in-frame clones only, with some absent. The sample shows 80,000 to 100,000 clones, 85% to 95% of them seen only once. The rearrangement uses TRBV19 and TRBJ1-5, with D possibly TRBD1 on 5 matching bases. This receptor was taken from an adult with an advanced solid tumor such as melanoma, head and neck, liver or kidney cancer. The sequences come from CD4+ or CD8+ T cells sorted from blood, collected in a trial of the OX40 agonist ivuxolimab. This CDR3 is CASSKQEPQHF. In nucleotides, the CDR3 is TGTGCCAGTAGTAAACAGGAGCCCCAGCATTTT.